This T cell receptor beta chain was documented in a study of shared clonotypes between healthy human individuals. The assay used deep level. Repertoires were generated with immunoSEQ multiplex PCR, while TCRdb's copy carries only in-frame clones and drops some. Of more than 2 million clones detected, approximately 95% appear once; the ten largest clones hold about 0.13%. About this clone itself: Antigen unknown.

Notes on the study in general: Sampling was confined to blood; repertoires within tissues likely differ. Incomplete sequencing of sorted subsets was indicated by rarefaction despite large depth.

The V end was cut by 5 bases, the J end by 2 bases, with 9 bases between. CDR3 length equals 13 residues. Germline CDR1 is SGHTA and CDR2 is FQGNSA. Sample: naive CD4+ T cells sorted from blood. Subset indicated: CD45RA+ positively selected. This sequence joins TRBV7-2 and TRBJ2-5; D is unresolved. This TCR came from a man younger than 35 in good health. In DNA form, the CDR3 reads TGTGCCAGCAGCCCAAATGGACAAGAGACCCAGTACTTC. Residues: CASSPNGQETQYF.